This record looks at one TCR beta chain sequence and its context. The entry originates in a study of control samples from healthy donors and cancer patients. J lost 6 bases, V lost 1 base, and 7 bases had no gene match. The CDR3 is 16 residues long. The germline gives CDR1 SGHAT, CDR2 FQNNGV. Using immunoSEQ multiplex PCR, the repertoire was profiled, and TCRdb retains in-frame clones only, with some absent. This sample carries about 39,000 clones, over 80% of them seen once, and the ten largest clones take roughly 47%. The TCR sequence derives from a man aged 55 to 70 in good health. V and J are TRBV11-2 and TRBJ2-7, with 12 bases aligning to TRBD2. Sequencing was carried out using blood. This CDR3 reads CASSLASGLAGSEQYF. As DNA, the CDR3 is TGTGCCAGCAGCTTAGCTTCAGGACTAGCGGGAAGCGAGCAGTACTTC.